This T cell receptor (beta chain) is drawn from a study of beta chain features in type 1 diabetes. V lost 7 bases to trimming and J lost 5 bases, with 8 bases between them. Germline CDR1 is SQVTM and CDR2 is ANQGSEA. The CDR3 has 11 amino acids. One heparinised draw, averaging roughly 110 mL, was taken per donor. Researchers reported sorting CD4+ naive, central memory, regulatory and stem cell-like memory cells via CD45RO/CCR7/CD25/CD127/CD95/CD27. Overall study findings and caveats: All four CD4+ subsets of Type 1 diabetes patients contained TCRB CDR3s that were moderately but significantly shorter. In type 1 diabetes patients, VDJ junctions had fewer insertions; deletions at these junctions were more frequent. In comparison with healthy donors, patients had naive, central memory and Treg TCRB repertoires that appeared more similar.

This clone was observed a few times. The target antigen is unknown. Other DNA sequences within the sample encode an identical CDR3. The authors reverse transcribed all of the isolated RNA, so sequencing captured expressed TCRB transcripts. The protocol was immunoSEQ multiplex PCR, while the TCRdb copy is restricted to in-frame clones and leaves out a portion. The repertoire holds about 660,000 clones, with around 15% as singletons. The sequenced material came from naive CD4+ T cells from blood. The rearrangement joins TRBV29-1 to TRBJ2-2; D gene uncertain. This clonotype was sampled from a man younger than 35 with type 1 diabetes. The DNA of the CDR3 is TGCAGCGCTGCAAGAACCGGGGAGCTGTTTTTT. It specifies CSAARTGELFF.